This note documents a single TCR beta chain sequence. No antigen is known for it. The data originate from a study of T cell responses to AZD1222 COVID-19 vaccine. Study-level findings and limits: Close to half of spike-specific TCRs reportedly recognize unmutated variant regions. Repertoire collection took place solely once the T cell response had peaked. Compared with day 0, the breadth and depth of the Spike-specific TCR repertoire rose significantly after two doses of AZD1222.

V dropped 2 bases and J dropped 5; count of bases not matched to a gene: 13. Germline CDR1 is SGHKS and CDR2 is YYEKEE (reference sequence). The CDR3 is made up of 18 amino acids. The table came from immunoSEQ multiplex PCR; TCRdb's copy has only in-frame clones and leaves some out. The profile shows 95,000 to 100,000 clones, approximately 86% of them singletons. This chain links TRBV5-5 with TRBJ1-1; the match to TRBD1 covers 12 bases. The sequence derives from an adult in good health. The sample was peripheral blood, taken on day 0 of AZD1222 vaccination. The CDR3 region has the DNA TGTGCCAGCAGCTTCGGAGGGACAGGGGGCATTTTTTGGACTGAAGCTTTCTTT. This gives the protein CASSFGGTGGIFWTEAFF.